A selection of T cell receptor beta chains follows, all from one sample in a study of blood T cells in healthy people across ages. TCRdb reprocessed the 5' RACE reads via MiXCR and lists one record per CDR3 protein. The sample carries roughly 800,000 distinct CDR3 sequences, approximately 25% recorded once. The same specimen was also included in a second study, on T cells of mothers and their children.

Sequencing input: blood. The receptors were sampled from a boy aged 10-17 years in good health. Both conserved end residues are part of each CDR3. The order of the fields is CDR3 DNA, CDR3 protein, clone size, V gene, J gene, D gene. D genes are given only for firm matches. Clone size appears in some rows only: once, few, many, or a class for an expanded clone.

DNA: TGCAGCGTTGTACAGGGGGAGACCCAGTACTTC; CDR3: CSVVQGETQYF; size: few; V: TRBV29-1; J: TRBJ2-5; D: TRBD1
DNA: TGTGCCACCAGCAGAGACCCCCGGGACCGCGACGCCGAGCAGTACTTC; CDR3: CATSRDPRDRDAEQYF; size: few; V: TRBV15; J: TRBJ2-7; D: NA
DNA: TGTGCCAGCAGTTTGGTTTTGGCCGCCGGCTACACCTTC; CDR3: CASSLVLAAGYTF; size: NA; V: TRBV28; J: TRBJ1-2; D: NA
DNA: TGCGCCAGCAGCTCGGGCAGGGGCCCTGAAAAACTGTTTTTT; CDR3: CASSSGRGPEKLFF; size: NA; V: TRBV5-1; J: TRBJ1-4; D: NA
DNA: TGTGCCAGCAGCCAAGTTGGAGGGGGCGAGCAGTACTTC; CDR3: CASSQVGGGEQYF; size: few; V: TRBV3-1; J: TRBJ2-7; D: NA
DNA: TGTGCCAGCAGCGTAGGTCTTAGCGGGGGGATTTACAATGAGCAGTTCTTC; CDR3: CASSVGLSGGIYNEQFF; size: once; V: TRBV9; J: TRBJ2-1; D: TRBD2
DNA: TGTGCCAGCAGGACCGACGGATACTATGGCTACACCTTC; CDR3: CASRTDGYYGYTF; size: many; V: TRBV6-5; J: TRBJ1-2; D: NA
DNA: TGTGCCAGCAGCTTAGTGACAGCCTGCGAGCAGTACTTC; CDR3: CASSLVTACEQYF; size: NA; V: TRBV7-2; J: TRBJ2-7; D: NA
DNA: TGTGCCAGCAGTTTATTCGCAGATACGCAGTATTTT; CDR3: CASSLFADTQYF; size: few; V: TRBV12-3/TRBV12-4; J: TRBJ2-3; D: NA
DNA: TGTGCCATCGGGCCACAAGAGACCCAGTACTTC; CDR3: CAIGPQETQYF; size: NA; V: TRBV10-3; J: TRBJ2-5; D: NA
DNA: TGTGCCAGCAGCGCGGGACTAGCGAAAGAGACCCAGTACTTC; CDR3: CASSAGLAKETQYF; size: NA; V: TRBV7-9; J: TRBJ2-5; D: TRBD2
DNA: TGCAGTGCTAGAGCCCCAGTGGGCGGGCGGGAGACCCAGTACTTC; CDR3: CSARAPVGGRETQYF; size: NA; V: TRBV20-1; J: TRBJ2-5; D: NA
DNA: TGCAGTGCGCAAGACGGAGATGGGACCTACAATGAGCAGTTCTTC; CDR3: CSAQDGDGTYNEQFF; size: NA; V: TRBV20-1; J: TRBJ2-1; D: NA
DNA: TGTGCCAGCAGCTCCGACAGCGGGGAGACCCAGTACTTC; CDR3: CASSSDSGETQYF; size: NA; V: TRBV7-2; J: TRBJ2-5; D: NA
DNA: TGCAGTGCTAGAGATCTCTTCAAGTCGGTTACCTACGAGCAGTACTTC; CDR3: CSARDLFKSVTYEQYF; size: few; V: TRBV20-1; J: TRBJ2-7; D: NA
DNA: TGTGCCAGCAGCGGAGGGCAGGGATGGGGTGAGCAGTTCTTC; CDR3: CASSGGQGWGEQFF; size: NA; V: TRBV7-8; J: TRBJ2-1; D: NA
DNA: TGCAGTGCTAGTATAGGGGGCGAGAGCAATCAGCCCCAGCATTTT; CDR3: CSASIGGESNQPQHF; size: many; V: TRBV20-1; J: TRBJ1-5; D: TRBD1
DNA: TGTGCCAGCAGGCCGGACCCCACGGAGACCCAGTACTTC; CDR3: CASRPDPTETQYF; size: few; V: TRBV28; J: TRBJ2-5; D: NA
DNA: TGTGCCAGCAGGGAGACTGGGGACGAGCAGTACTTC; CDR3: CASRETGDEQYF; size: few; V: TRBV2; J: TRBJ2-7; D: NA
DNA: TGTGCCAGCAGCGTACAGGGGGCGGACGAGCAGTACTTC; CDR3: CASSVQGADEQYF; size: NA; V: TRBV5-4; J: TRBJ2-7; D: TRBD1
DNA: TGTGCCAGCAGTTACGAGGGGCGAGGAGCTGAAGCTTTCTTT; CDR3: CASSYEGRGAEAFF; size: few; V: TRBV6-5; J: TRBJ1-1; D: NA
DNA: TGCAGCGTTGAACTCACGGATACGCAGTATTTT; CDR3: CSVELTDTQYF; size: NA; V: TRBV29-1; J: TRBJ2-3; D: NA
DNA: TGTGCCAGCAGGAATTGGCGAGAGACCCAGTACTTC; CDR3: CASRNWRETQYF; size: many; V: TRBV12-3/TRBV12-4; J: TRBJ2-5; D: NA
DNA: TGCAGTGCTAGAGAGCTAGCGGGAGTTTCCGAGCAGTTCTTC; CDR3: CSARELAGVSEQFF; size: many; V: TRBV20-1; J: TRBJ2-1; D: TRBD2
DNA: TGCAGTGCTAGGTCCGGGACTAGCGACACTGAGCAGTTCTTC; CDR3: CSARSGTSDTEQFF; size: NA; V: TRBV20-1; J: TRBJ2-1; D: TRBD2
DNA: TGCAGCGTTGAAAGGGGGGGCAAGGGGACCTCCTATGGCTACACCTTC; CDR3: CSVERGGKGTSYGYTF; size: few; V: TRBV29-1; J: TRBJ1-2; D: NA
DNA: TGCAGTGCTCTAGGACAGGCCCTTACGAATCAGCCCCAGCATTTT; CDR3: CSALGQALTNQPQHF; size: NA; V: TRBV20-1; J: TRBJ1-5; D: TRBD1
DNA: TGTGCCAGCACCTACCACGGGGGCAACTATGGCTACACCTTC; CDR3: CASTYHGGNYGYTF; size: few; V: TRBV6-2/TRBV6-3; J: TRBJ1-2; D: NA
DNA: TGCAGCGTTGAAGTCGGGTCCAGGGGGCGCGAGCAGTACTTC; CDR3: CSVEVGSRGREQYF; size: NA; V: TRBV29-1; J: TRBJ2-7; D: TRBD1
DNA: TGTGCCAGCAGCCCGATAGATGCGGGGGGCCGGTTCTTC; CDR3: CASSPIDAGGRFF; size: few; V: TRBV7-2; J: TRBJ2-5; D: TRBD2
DNA: TGTGCCAGCAGTTATCAGGGTAACTACGAGCAGTACTTC; CDR3: CASSYQGNYEQYF; size: few; V: TRBV27; J: TRBJ2-7; D: NA
DNA: TGCGCCAGCAGCCGGCTTGGAGACAGTAATGAAAAACTGTTTTTT; CDR3: CASSRLGDSNEKLFF; size: few; V: TRBV5-1; J: TRBJ1-4; D: NA
DNA: TGTGCCAAAATCACAGATACGCAGTATTTT; CDR3: CAKITDTQYF; size: NA; V: TRBV25-1; J: TRBJ2-3; D: NA
DNA: TGTGCCACCAGCCCGACTAGCCTCCTCTACGAGCAGTACTTC; CDR3: CATSPTSLLYEQYF; size: NA; V: TRBV15; J: TRBJ2-7; D: TRBD2
DNA: TGCAGCGCATGGGACAGCAAAGAGACCCAGTACTTC; CDR3: CSAWDSKETQYF; size: few; V: TRBV29-1; J: TRBJ2-5; D: TRBD1
DNA: TGTGCCAGCAGCCTAGGGACTAGCGGGAGACAAGAGACCCAGTACTTC; CDR3: CASSLGTSGRQETQYF; size: few; V: TRBV7-6; J: TRBJ2-5; D: TRBD2
DNA: TGTGCCAGCTTGGGGCCTCAACCTAGCTATGGCTACACCTTC; CDR3: CASLGPQPSYGYTF; size: NA; V: TRBV28; J: TRBJ1-2; D: NA
DNA: TGTGCCAGCAGCACCGAACCGGGACTAGCGGGGGGGTACGGGGGCACAGATACGCAGTATTTT; CDR3: CASSTEPGLAGGYGGTDTQYF; size: NA; V: TRBV6-1; J: TRBJ2-3; D: TRBD2
DNA: TGTGCCAGCAGCATGGTAGGAGATACGCAGTATTTT; CDR3: CASSMVGDTQYF; size: NA; V: TRBV7-9; J: TRBJ2-3; D: NA
DNA: TGTGCCAGCAGCTTATTGCGGGGGGGGGACTACAATGAGCAGTTCTTC; CDR3: CASSLLRGGDYNEQFF; size: NA; V: TRBV7-2; J: TRBJ2-1; D: TRBD2
DNA: TGTGCCAGCAGTTACCTAGCGGGGCCCACAGATACGCAGTATTTT; CDR3: CASSYLAGPTDTQYF; size: NA; V: TRBV6-5; J: TRBJ2-3; D: TRBD2
DNA: TGTGCCAGCAGCCTGGGGACAGGGGCGATAGAGACCCAGTACTTC; CDR3: CASSLGTGAIETQYF; size: NA; V: TRBV7-3; J: TRBJ2-5; D: TRBD1
DNA: TGTGCCAGCAGTTTATCAGCCTGGACTAGCGGGAAATCGGAAACCTACGAGCAGTACTTC; CDR3: CASSLSAWTSGKSETYEQYF; size: NA; V: TRBV27; J: TRBJ2-7; D: TRBD2
DNA: TGTGCCAACAGCTTAGCGACCCAAATGACAGAAAGAATGCTGTTTTTT; CDR3: CANSLATQMTERMLFF; size: once; V: TRBV7-2; J: TRBJ1-4; D: NA
DNA: TGTGCCAGCAGCAACAGCAGTAGGAGGGAGAGGGACATTCAGTACTTC; CDR3: CASSNSSRRERDIQYF; size: few; V: TRBV21-1; J: TRBJ2-4; D: NA
DNA: TGTGCCAGCAGCCTGGACAGCCCTAATTCACCCCTCCACTTT; CDR3: CASSLDSPNSPLHF; size: many; V: TRBV14; J: TRBJ1-6; D: NA
DNA: TGTGCCAGCAGTCATACGGGACAGGTCAATGAGCAGTTCTTC; CDR3: CASSHTGQVNEQFF; size: few; V: TRBV6-2/TRBV6-3; J: TRBJ2-1; D: TRBD1
DNA: TGCAGTGCTAACTACTACAATGAGCAGTTCTTC; CDR3: CSANYYNEQFF; size: few; V: TRBV20-1; J: TRBJ2-1; D: NA
DNA: TGTGCCAGCCAATCTTTAAGCGCGGACATTCAGTACTTC; CDR3: CASQSLSADIQYF; size: few; V: TRBV28; J: TRBJ2-4; D: NA
DNA: TGTGCCAGCAGTTTCCTCGTCCAACGGGGAAACGGCAATGGCTACACCTTC; CDR3: CASSFLVQRGNGNGYTF; size: NA; V: TRBV7-2; J: TRBJ1-2; D: NA
DNA: TGTGCCAGCACTCCGGACAACATTAAGGTGTACGAGCAGTACTTC; CDR3: CASTPDNIKVYEQYF; size: NA; V: TRBV2; J: TRBJ2-7; D: NA